The 24 T cell receptor beta chains presented below share a single source sample, sequenced in a study of T cell changes during pregnancy in multiple sclerosis. Sequencing used immunoSEQ multiplex PCR; TCRdb keeps in-frame clones, though not all of them. This table has 68,000 or so clones, just over 90% appearing once. The material was peripheral blood, obtained in the second trimester of pregnancy. These receptors all come from a female donor in good health, enrolled as a control in a pregnancy study.

This CDR3 is CASSYSYSSGNTIYF. Written as DNA, the CDR3 is TGTGCCAGCAGTTACTCTTACAGCTCTGGAAACACCATATATTTT. The chain is built from TRBV6-5 and TRBJ1-3, with D hard to call. Germline lookup yields CDR1 MNHEY and CDR2 SVGAGI. The V and J ends lost 0 bases and 0 bases respectively, with 6 bases between them. CDR3 length equals 15 residues.

The genes are TRBV28 and TRBJ2-7, with a weak D call TRBD1 (5 bases). Trimming shortened V by 5 bases and J by 5 bases, and 10 bases separated the two germline ends. Germline lookup yields CDR1 MDHEN and CDR2 SYDVKM. CDR3 length: 12 amino acids. The CDR3 nucleotides read TGTGCCAGCAGTCAGGGTGGGGACGAGCAGTACTTC. Translated: CASSQGGDEQYF.

The chain carries TRBV6-1 and TRBJ2-5, with 7 bases lining up with TRBD1. V trimming: 7 bases; J trimming: 6 bases; junction bases outside the gene matches: 5. Germline V gives CDR1 MNHNS, CDR2 SASEGT. The CDR3 has 12 residues. The CDR3 here is CASTDRDQTQYF. The CDR3 DNA reads as TGTGCCAGCACCGACAGGGATCAGACCCAGTACTTC.

The chain is built from TRBV11-2 and TRBJ1-1, with a tentative D call TRBD1 (6 bases). Germline V lookup: CDR1 SGHAT, CDR2 FQNNGV. Trimming took 1 base from V and 2 from J, leaving 8 bases between them. The CDR3 has 14 residues. This CDR3 is CASSLAGDNTEAFF. For the CDR3, the DNA is TGTGCCAGCAGCTTAGCAGGGGACAACACTGAAGCTTTCTTT.

The rearrangement links TRBV6-6 to TRBJ1-5; TRBD1 is a possible D gene (6 bases). V lost 5 bases and J 5 bases, leaving 13 bases between the germline ends. The CDR3 runs to 14 residues. Germline V lookup: CDR1 MNHNY, CDR2 SVGAGI (reference sequence). The CDR3 loop is CASSAQGMDQPQHF. CDR3 nucleotide sequence: TGTGCCAGCAGTGCCCAGGGGATGGATCAGCCCCAGCATTTT.

The chain employs TRBV7-3 and TRBJ2-3; perhaps TRBD1 as D (6 bases). Germline V gene data show CDR1 as SGHTA and CDR2 as FQGTGA. CDR3 size: 15 residues. The V gene lost 1 base and the J gene lost 4 bases, with 12 bases spanning the gap. The CDR3 nucleotides are TGTGCCAGCAGCTTAATCCAGGGGAGCGCAGATACGCAGTATTTT. Translated, it gives CASSLIQGSADTQYF.

CDR3: CASSHLGPVGHGGYTF. The CDR3 DNA reads TGCGCCAGCAGCCATCTGGGGCCGGTAGGCCATGGAGGCTACACCTTC. The gene calls are TRBV4-1 and TRBJ1-2; perhaps TRBD1 as D (5 bases). The V end lost 3 bases, the J end lost 8 bases, and 22 bases lay between the germline ends. The germline gives CDR1 MGHRA, CDR2 YSYEKL. The CDR3 has 16 amino acids.

This clone came up once. The J gene is TRBJ1-1, the V gene TRBV19; the D gene is possibly TRBD1 (5 bases). Germline CDR1 is LNHDA and CDR2 is SQIVND (reference sequence). V lost 1 base and J lost 0, with 9 bases in between. The CDR3 extends over 15 amino acids. The CDR3 reads CASSIVGGLNTEAFF. The CDR3 nucleotides read TGTGCCAGTAGTATAGTGGGGGGGTTGAACACTGAAGCTTTCTTT.

CDR3 sequence (DNA): TGCGCCAGCAGCAATAGCGGGGGGGCCGGGGAGCTGTTTTTT. Translated: CASSNSGGAGELFF. This rearrangement joins TRBV5-1 to TRBJ2-2, with 11 bases that match TRBD2. Per germline, CDR1 SGHRS and CDR2 YFSETQ. The CDR3 totals 14 residues. J was trimmed by 6 bases and V by 4 bases; bases with no gene match: 2.

The CDR3 loop reads CASSPGLAGVDEQFF. The DNA for the CDR3 is TGTGCCAGCAGCCCCGGACTAGCGGGAGTGGATGAGCAGTTCTTC. The chain employs TRBV7-3 and TRBJ2-1; 13 bases are a match to TRBD2. Germline V CDR1 and CDR2: SGHTA, FQGTGA. The CDR3 is made up of 15 amino acids. With 5 bases clipped from V and 8 bases from J, the junction kept 6 bases outside the gene matches.

Here the CDR3 DNA reads TGTGCCAGTAGTATAACTTCGAGGGGGCGGATGGCTTTCTTT. Residues: CASSITSRGRMAFF. This chain connects TRBV19 to TRBJ1-1; 7 nucleotides line up with TRBD1. The CDR3 extends over 14 amino acids. Looked up from germline, CDR1 is LNHDA and CDR2 is SQIVND (reference sequence). With V trimmed by 2 bases and J by 11 bases, 11 bases remained unmatched.

The chain is built from TRBV27 and TRBJ2-5, with 7 bases fitting TRBD1. The CDR3 has 15 residues. The ends lost 5 bases at V and 5 bases at J; junction bases unmatched: 11. Germline CDR1 MNHEY, CDR2 SMNVEV (reference sequence). In DNA form, the CDR3 reads TGTGCCAGCAGTGGGGACAGAGGACGTGCGGAGACCCAGTACTTC. It codes for CASSGDRGRAETQYF.

The chain carries TRBV13 and TRBJ2-3; 7 bases fit TRBD1. The CDR3 is made up of 15 amino acids. CDR1 and CDR2 from the germline V gene are PRHDT and FYEKMQ (reference sequence). J gave up 3 bases and V 0 bases, and 3 bases lay outside the gene matches. The DNA for the CDR3 is TGTGCCAGCAGCTTAGGACAGGGGTGGACAGATACGCAGTATTTT. This encodes CASSLGQGWTDTQYF.

This clone was detected only once. This chain links TRBV6-4 with TRBJ2-3; 12 bases match TRBD2. V lost 0 bases to trimming and J lost 5 bases; unmatched junction nucleotides: 0. The CDR3 spans 15 residues. Germline assignment: CDR1 MRHNA and CDR2 SNTAGT. The CDR3 bases are TGTGCCAGCAGTGACTCGACTAGCGGGGGAGATACGCAGTATTTT. Translation gives CASSDSTSGGDTQYF.

The chain combines TRBV7-9 with TRBJ2-5, with a weak D call TRBD1 (5 bases). Germline CDR1 reads SEHNR; CDR2 reads FQNEAQ (reference sequence). Between the trimmed V and J ends, which lost 5 bases and 4 bases, there was a span of 11 bases. The CDR3 is 13 residues long. This chain's CDR3 is CASSPRVGETQYF. Here the CDR3 DNA reads TGTGCCAGCAGCCCCAGGGTGGGAGAGACCCAGTACTTC.

The V gene is TRBV18, the J gene TRBJ1-1; 7 bases agree with TRBD1. CDR3 length: 14 residues. Germline assignment: CDR1 KGHSH and CDR2 LQKENI. Unmatched junction bases numbered 2, after V lost 4 bases and J lost 0 bases. The CDR3 nucleotides are TGTGCCAGCTCACAGGGACAGCTGAACACTGAAGCTTTCTTT. Translating gives CASSQGQLNTEAFF.

The CDR3 spells CASSYDRWTEKLFF. CDR3 nucleotide sequence: TGTGCCAGCAGCTACGACAGGTGGACCGAAAAACTGTTTTTT. The rearrangement joins TRBV7-9 to TRBJ1-4, with D maybe TRBD1 (6 bases). There are 14 residues in the CDR3. Trimming pared 4 bases from V and 8 bases from J, leaving 14 bases between. From germline, CDR1 is SEHNR and CDR2 FQNEAQ (reference sequence).

V is TRBV15 and J is TRBJ2-2; TRBD1 matches at 10 bases. Losses at the gene ends were 6 bases for V and 3 bases for J; bases not matched to a gene: 4. From germline, CDR1 is LNHNV and CDR2 YYDKDF (reference sequence). The CDR3 is made up of 15 amino acids. The CDR3 DNA follows: TGTGCCACCAGTAACGGACAGGGGGACACCGGGGAGCTGTTTTTT. Translating it yields CATSNGQGDTGELFF.

The chain couples TRBV7-9 to TRBJ2-1; 11 positions agree with TRBD2. Unmatched junction bases numbered 7, after V lost 2 bases and J lost 7 bases. Germline-derived CDR1 and CDR2 are SEHNR and FQNEAQ (reference sequence). The CDR3 contains 16 residues. In DNA form, the CDR3 reads TGTGCCAGCAGCTTAATGAGGGCTAGCGGGGGGAATGAGCAGTTCTTC. Protein sequence: CASSLMRASGGNEQFF.

This clone was seen a single time. V is TRBV19 and J is TRBJ1-5; TRBD1 might be the D (5 bases). The germline V and J ends were trimmed by 3 bases and 5 bases, with 20 bases remaining between them. Germline V CDR1 and CDR2: LNHDA, SQIVND (reference sequence). This CDR3 region has 17 residues. DNA of the CDR3: TGTGCCAGTAGTATTCCTGCCGGGACTCCAAAGGATCAGCCCCAGCATTTT. It yields the protein CASSIPAGTPKDQPQHF.

This sequence joins TRBV4-1 and TRBJ2-3; TRBD1 aligns across 8 bases. Unmatched junction bases numbered 13, after V lost 3 bases and J lost 14 bases. CDR1 MGHRA and CDR2 YSYEKL come from the germline V gene. This CDR3 spans 14 amino acids. The CDR3 sequence is CASSQVRTGPKPYF. In nucleotides, the CDR3 is TGCGCCAGCAGCCAGGTCAGGACAGGGCCCAAGCCGTATTTT.

This chain connects TRBV11-3 to TRBJ2-1; 8 nucleotides line up with TRBD1. V trimming: 5 bases; J trimming: 0 bases; junction bases outside the gene matches: 3. CDR3 size: 15 residues. CDR1 is SGHNT, CDR2 YENEEA, per germline. CDR3 in DNA: TGTGCCAGCAGCCCAGGGGGCTACTCCTACAATGAGCAGTTCTTC. This encodes CASSPGGYSYNEQFF.

The chain uses TRBV9 and TRBJ2-2, with 8 bases that match TRBD2. Germline assignment: CDR1 SGDLS and CDR2 YYNGEE. CDR3 length: 15 residues. V lost 4 bases, J lost 4 bases, and 6 bases stayed unmatched. CDR3 bases: TGTGCCAGCAGCCCGGGCGGGGGGCTCACCGGGGAGCTGTTTTTT. The encoded protein is CASSPGGGLTGELFF.

This clone counts as medium-sized. The CDR3 nucleotides are TGCAGCGTCCAAAGGGGGGAGGGCTCACCCCTCCACTTT. This codes for CSVQRGEGSPLHF. The chain has TRBV29-1 and TRBJ1-6; tentative D call: TRBD1 (6 bases). Per germline, CDR1 SQVTM and CDR2 ANQGSEA. The CDR3 runs 13 residues. The V end was cut by 6 bases, the J end by 10 bases, with 16 bases between.